The sequence of this TCR beta chain was determined in a study of blood T cell repertoires in COVID-19. On the study more broadly: The study drew acute and convalescent COVID-19 samples from the United States, Italy and Spain. PBMCs, B-cell-depleted T cells, or T cells were the source of the cDNA or gDNA that made up the material.

Original data processing: Counts of nucleated cells, estimated from reference gene primer amplification, were obtained. Libraries were prepared by immunoSEQ multiplex PCR; TCRdb keeps only in-frame clonotypes and omits some of them. V, J and clone size reflect that table, while D and trimming were determined from the DNA. The repertoire has about 210,000 clones, 80% to 90% of them found once; the top ten carry approximately 7.4%. This CDR3 region has 15 residues. J gave up 5 bases and V 7 bases, and 8 bases lay outside the gene matches. Germline CDR1 MNHNY, CDR2 SVGAGI (reference sequence). The sequence was collected from a woman aged 45-65 years with acute or convalescent COVID-19. Material: peripheral blood. V is TRBV6-6 and J is TRBJ2-5; TRBD2 aligns across 12 bases. The CDR3 reads CASTLAGGPMETQYF. In nucleotides, the CDR3 is TGTGCCAGCACCCTAGCGGGAGGGCCGATGGAGACCCAGTACTTC.